The source of this T cell receptor (beta chain) is a study of tumor and adjacent non-tumor tissue in lung cancer. Study at large: Aged roughly 31 to 85 years, patients included about 11 men and roughly 5 women with stage I to III disease.

As for this clonotype: No conserved phenylalanine or tryptophan is present at the end of the CDR3, so a read error is the likely explanation.

The template was RNA from unsorted bulk tissue. Chemotherapy-naive patients with new lung cancer underwent thoracic surgery in China, August–late 2014. Deletions cut 4 bases from V and 4 bases from J, with 14 bases between. The CDR3 extends over 14 amino acids. Germline V CDR1 and CDR2: MNHEY, SVGAGI. Three rounds of nested PCR, following a modified ARM-PCR protocol, produced the TCRbeta library. TCRdb recomputed calls from the multiplex PCR reads with MiXCR, one row per CDR3 protein. This table has 220,000 or so distinct CDR3 sequences, 71% appearing once. The TCR sequence derives from a man between 60 and 70 years old with non-small cell lung cancer. The sequenced sample was lung tumor tissue. V and J are TRBV6-5 and TRBJ2-7; D is unresolved. For the CDR3, the DNA is TGTGCCAGCAGTTCCGGTACAGCCTTTTACGAGCAGTACTTA. Its protein product is CASSSGTAFYEQYL.